Described below is a single T cell receptor beta chain sequence and its context. This sample is part of a study of blood T cell repertoires in COVID-19. Study overall: Whether acute or convalescent, the COVID-19 samples came from the United States, Italy and Spain. Sample material is recorded as cDNA or gDNA derived from T cells, B-cell-depleted T cells, or PBMCs.

Study processing details: Estimation of nucleated cell counts relied on the amplification of reference gene primers. Using immunoSEQ multiplex PCR, the repertoire was profiled, and TCRdb retains in-frame clones only, with some absent. D and trimming were read from the DNA, whereas the V and J calls and clone size are those reported in that table. The table records a few hundred thousand clones, about nine tenths of them present only once. The CDR3 totals 15 residues. The germline V gene encodes CDR1 SGHRS and CDR2 YFSETQ. Trimming cost V 0 bases and J 5 bases, with 15 bases left between them. The genes are TRBV5-1 and TRBJ2-7, with D possibly TRBD2 on 7 matching bases. This receptor was obtained from a woman between 50 and 59 years old who had recovered from COVID-19. Input material: peripheral blood. The CDR3 nucleotides read TGCGCCAGCAGCTTGGGGGCGGGGGCAAGGGACGAGCAGTACTTC. It yields the protein CASSLGAGARDEQYF.